These T cell receptor beta chains were read from a single sample in a study of CD8+ T cells in alopecia areata. Sequencing used immunoSEQ multiplex PCR; TCRdb keeps in-frame clones, though not all of them. The table lists some 110,000 clones, around 61% of them singletons. Material: CD4+ T cells sorted from blood. The receptor source for this set is a human donor in good health. Both conserved end residues are part of each CDR3. Fields, in order: D gene, clone size, J gene, V gene, CDR3 DNA, CDR3 protein. D genes are given only for firm matches. Expanded clones are given a class, and other clones once, few, many or no size at all.

D: NA; size: few; J: TRBJ2-7; V: TRBV11-2; DNA: TGTGCCAGCAGCTTAGCCCACGGGGAGGACTACGAGCAGTACTTC; CDR3: CASSLAHGEDYEQYF
D: TRBD1; size: NA; J: TRBJ1-1; V: TRBV19; DNA: TGTGCCAGTAGTATAGCGGGACAGAGGTTCACTGAAGCTTTCTTT; CDR3: CASSIAGQRFTEAFF
D: NA; size: NA; J: TRBJ2-5; V: TRBV15; DNA: TGTGCCACCAGCTGGCGAGGAGGTACAGTGGTGGAGACCCAGTACTTC; CDR3: CATSWRGGTVVETQYF
D: TRBD2; size: NA; J: TRBJ2-1; V: TRBV30; DNA: TGTGCCTGGGGGACGGGACTTTTCCTAGCGGACCCATCCTCCTACAATGAGCAGTTCTTC; CDR3: CAWGTGLFLADPSSYNEQFF
D: NA; size: NA; J: TRBJ1-2; V: TRBV6-5; DNA: TGTGCCAGCAGTTACTCTACAGGGCCAAATGGCTACACCTTC; CDR3: CASSYSTGPNGYTF
D: NA; size: NA; J: TRBJ2-1; V: TRBV29-1; DNA: TGCAGCGTTGAAAGCAGCCGTGGTTCCAATGAGCAGTTCTTC; CDR3: CSVESSRGSNEQFF
D: TRBD1; size: few; J: TRBJ2-3; V: TRBV7-9; DNA: TGTGCCAGCAGCCTAACAGGGGGCGGTGATACGCAGTATTTT; CDR3: CASSLTGGGDTQYF
D: NA; size: NA; J: TRBJ2-6; V: TRBV29-1; DNA: TGCAGCGTTAGGGTAGTTGGGGCCAACGTCCTGACTTTC; CDR3: CSVRVVGANVLTF
D: NA; size: few; J: TRBJ1-5; V: TRBV25-1; DNA: TGTGCCAGCAGACAGGGTTGGAATCAGCCCCAGCATTTT; CDR3: CASRQGWNQPQHF
D: NA; size: NA; J: TRBJ2-2; V: TRBV29-1; DNA: TGCAGCTCCACGGGGGACAGCTTAAACACCGGGGAGCTGTTTTTT; CDR3: CSSTGDSLNTGELFF
D: NA; size: NA; J: TRBJ2-5; V: TRBV29-1; DNA: TGCAGCGGGCAGGTAGCAGAGACCCAGTACTTC; CDR3: CSGQVAETQYF
D: NA; size: few; J: TRBJ2-7; V: TRBV18; DNA: TGTGCCAGCTCACCAGAGACCTCATACGAGCAGTACTTC; CDR3: CASSPETSYEQYF
D: TRBD1; size: NA; J: TRBJ1-5; V: TRBV5-1; DNA: TGCGCCAGCAGCCTGGACAGGAATCAGCCCCAGCATTTT; CDR3: CASSLDRNQPQHF
D: TRBD1; size: NA; J: TRBJ1-2; V: TRBV27; DNA: TGTGCCAGCAGTCCACGGACAGGGACGGGTGGCTACACCTTC; CDR3: CASSPRTGTGGYTF
D: NA; size: many; J: TRBJ1-6; V: TRBV14; DNA: TGTGCCAGCCGACAGGTGGATAATTCACCCCTCCACTTT; CDR3: CASRQVDNSPLHF
D: NA; size: NA; J: TRBJ1-2; V: TRBV6-4; DNA: TGTGCCACCGACCTAGGACAGCGGAACTATGGCTACACCTTC; CDR3: CATDLGQRNYGYTF
D: TRBD1; size: NA; J: TRBJ1-2; V: TRBV27; DNA: TGTGCCAGCACCCTAGGACAGGGAGGAGGCTACACCTTC; CDR3: CASTLGQGGGYTF
D: TRBD2; size: few; J: TRBJ2-3; V: TRBV5-8; DNA: TGTGCCAGCAGCCAGGGACTAGCGGGGGATAAGACAGATACGCAGTATTTT; CDR3: CASSQGLAGDKTDTQYF
D: NA; size: once; J: TRBJ1-4; V: TRBV30; DNA: TGTGCCTGGAAAGGTGGAACAGCCTACGAAAAACTGTTTTTT; CDR3: CAWKGGTAYEKLFF
D: TRBD1; size: NA; J: TRBJ2-5; V: TRBV29-1; DNA: TGCAGCGTTTCCGGGACAGGGGGGCAAGAGACCCAGTACTTC; CDR3: CSVSGTGGQETQYF
D: NA; size: NA; J: TRBJ2-7; V: TRBV14; DNA: TGTGCCAGCAGCCTCGGTAGTCACTCCTACGAGCAGTACTTC; CDR3: CASSLGSHSYEQYF
D: NA; size: NA; J: TRBJ2-7; V: TRBV5-1; DNA: TGCGCCAGCAGCTTCTTGGGCGACGAGCAGTACTTC; CDR3: CASSFLGDEQYF
D: NA; size: NA; J: TRBJ2-3; V: TRBV29-1; DNA: TGCACCACCAGTGGGGGAAGCACAGATACGCAGTATTTT; CDR3: CTTSGGSTDTQYF
D: NA; size: NA; J: TRBJ1-1; V: TRBV7-3; DNA: TGTGCCAGCAGCCAAGGGAGTGTTACTGAAGCTTTCTTT; CDR3: CASSQGSVTEAFF
D: NA; size: NA; J: TRBJ2-1; V: TRBV14; DNA: TGTGCCAGCAACCCCCGAGGGGGTGAGCAGTTCTTC; CDR3: CASNPRGGEQFF
D: TRBD1; size: NA; J: TRBJ1-2; V: TRBV30; DNA: TGTGCCTGGAGTGCCTACAGGGGCGCAGCTGGCTACACCTTC; CDR3: CAWSAYRGAAGYTF